Shown below are 2 T cell receptor beta chains from a single sample sequenced in a study of regulatory T cells in long-lasting Graves disease. Library construction for TCR beta used iRepertoire HTBI primers and Arm-PCR of CDR3 regions. TCRdb re-analysed the multiplex PCR reads in MiXCR, keeping a single row per CDR3 protein. The sample shows roughly 360,000 distinct CDR3 sequences, roughly 24% of them seen only once. Time point here: persistent/refractory GD, antithyroid drugs over 5 years with positive TRAb. Making the TCR library involved RNA that had been extracted from PBMCs. The material sequenced was peripheral blood mononuclear cells (PBMCs), taken when the disease was refractory, from a patient treated with antithyroid drugs. Receptor source: a middle-aged woman with Graves disease.

The genes are TRBV19 and TRBJ2-1; 10 nucleotides agree with TRBD2. V was pared by 9 bases and J by 5 bases, with 4 bases of the junction left unmatched. The CDR3 totals 13 residues. Looked up from germline, CDR1 is LNHDA and CDR2 is SQIVND (reference sequence). In DNA, the CDR3 is TGTGCCAGCGGGACTAGCGAGAACAATGAGCAGTTCTTC. It is translated as CASGTSENNEQFF.

This clonotype was counted at least ten times. J is TRBJ2-7 and V is TRBV7-8, with TRBD1 identical over 9 bases. The germline CDR1 and CDR2 sequences are SGHVS and FQNEAQ. The V and J ends lost 6 bases and 1 base, in that order; junction bases with no gene match: 7. The CDR3 runs 15 residues. The CDR3 region is CASRTGTGLSYEQYF. The CDR3 bases are TGTGCCAGCAGAACCGGGACAGGGTTGTCCTACGAGCAGTACTTC.